This TCR beta chain was documented in a study of blood T cell repertoires in COVID-19. The data were produced by immunoSEQ multiplex PCR, yet TCRdb's version contains in-frame clones alone and is incomplete. Of approximately 200,000 clones listed, approximately 84% were seen once; the top ten hold about 4.1%. The V gene lost 0 bases and the J gene lost 5 bases, with 16 bases spanning the gap. Germline CDR1 and CDR2: SGHTA and FQGNSA. The CDR3 spans 16 residues. This TCR derives from a man in his fifties or sixties with acute or convalescent COVID-19. The sample comprised peripheral blood. This sequence joins TRBV7-2 and TRBJ2-5, with D perhaps matching TRBD2 (6 bases). This CDR3 is CASSLAYAGRRETQYF. CDR3 DNA sequence: TGTGCCAGCAGCTTAGCTTATGCGGGGAGGCGGGAGACCCAGTACTTC.